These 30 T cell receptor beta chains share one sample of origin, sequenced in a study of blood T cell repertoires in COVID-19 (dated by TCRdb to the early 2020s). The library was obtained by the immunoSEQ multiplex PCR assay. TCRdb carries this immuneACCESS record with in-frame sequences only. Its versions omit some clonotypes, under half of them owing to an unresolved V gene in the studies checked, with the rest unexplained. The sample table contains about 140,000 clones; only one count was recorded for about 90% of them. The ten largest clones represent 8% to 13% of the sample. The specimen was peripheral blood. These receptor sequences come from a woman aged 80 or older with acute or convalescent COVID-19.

The CDR3 reads CASTRTGGNYGYTF. CDR3 DNA sequence: TGTGCCAGCACCCGAACGGGGGGGAACTATGGCTACACCTTC. The chain has TRBV6-5 and TRBJ1-2; D is possibly TRBD1 (5 bases). The germline V gene has CDR1 MNHEY and CDR2 SVGAGI. The CDR3 has 14 amino acids. Trimming pared 7 bases from V and 2 bases from J, leaving 14 bases between.

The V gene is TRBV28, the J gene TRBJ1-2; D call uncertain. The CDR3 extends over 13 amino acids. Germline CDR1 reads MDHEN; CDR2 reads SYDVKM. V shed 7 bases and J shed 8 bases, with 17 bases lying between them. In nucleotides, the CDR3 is TGTGCCAGCAACCCTCCCGAGGCGCCCGGCTACACCTTC. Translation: CASNPPEAPGYTF.

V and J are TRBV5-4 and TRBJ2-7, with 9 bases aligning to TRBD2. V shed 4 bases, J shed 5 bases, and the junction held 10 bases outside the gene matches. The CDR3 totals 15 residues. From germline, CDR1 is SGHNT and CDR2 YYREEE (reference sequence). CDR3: CASSPRLAGWDEQYF. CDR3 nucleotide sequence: TGTGCCAGCAGCCCCCGGCTAGCGGGGTGGGACGAGCAGTACTTC.

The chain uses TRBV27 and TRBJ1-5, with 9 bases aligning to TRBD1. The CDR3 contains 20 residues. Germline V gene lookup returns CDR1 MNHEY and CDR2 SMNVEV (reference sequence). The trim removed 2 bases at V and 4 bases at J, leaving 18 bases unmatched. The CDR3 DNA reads TGTGCCAGCAGTTTACCCCGCGGGACAGGGAAAGGGGGCCTTAATCAGCCCCAGCATTTT. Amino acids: CASSLPRGTGKGGLNQPQHF.

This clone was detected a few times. CDR3 sequence reads: CASSSFGQSYEQYF. In DNA, the CDR3 is TGCGCCAGCAGCTCGTTCGGACAGTCCTACGAGCAGTACTTC. This chain connects TRBV5-1 to TRBJ2-7; possibly TRBD1 for D (6 bases). V was clipped by 3 bases and J by 1 base, with 11 bases between them. The CDR3 is 14 residues long. Germline V gives CDR1 SGHRS, CDR2 YFSETQ.

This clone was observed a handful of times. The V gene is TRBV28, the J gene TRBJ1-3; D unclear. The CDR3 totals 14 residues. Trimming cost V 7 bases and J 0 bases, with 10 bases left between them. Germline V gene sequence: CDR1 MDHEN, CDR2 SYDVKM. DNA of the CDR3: TGTGCCAGCACTCTACAGCTCTCTGGAAACACCATATATTTT. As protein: CASTLQLSGNTIYF. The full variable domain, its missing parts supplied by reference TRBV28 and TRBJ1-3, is DVKVTQSSRYLVKRTGEKVFLECVQDMDHENMFWYRQDPGLGLRLIYFSYDVKMKEKGDIPEGYSVSREKKERFSLILESASTNQTSMYLCASTLQLSGNTIYFGEGSWLTVV.

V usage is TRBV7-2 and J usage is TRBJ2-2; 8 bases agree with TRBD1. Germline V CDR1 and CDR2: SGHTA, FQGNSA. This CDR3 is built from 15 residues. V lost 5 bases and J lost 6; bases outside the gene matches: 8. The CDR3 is CASSPRQGAPGELFF. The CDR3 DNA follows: TGTGCCAGCAGCCCTCGGCAGGGGGCCCCCGGGGAGCTGTTTTTT.

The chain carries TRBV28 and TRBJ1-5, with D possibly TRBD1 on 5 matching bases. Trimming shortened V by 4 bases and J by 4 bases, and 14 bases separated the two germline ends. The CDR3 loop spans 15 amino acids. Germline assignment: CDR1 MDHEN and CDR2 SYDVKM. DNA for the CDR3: TGTGCCAGCAGTTATTCGGGGGTAGGTAATCAGCCCCAGCATTTT. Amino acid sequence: CASSYSGVGNQPQHF.

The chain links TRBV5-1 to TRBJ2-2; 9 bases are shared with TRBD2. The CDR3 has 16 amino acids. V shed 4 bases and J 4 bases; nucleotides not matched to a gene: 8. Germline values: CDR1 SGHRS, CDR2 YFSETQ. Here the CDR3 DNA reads TGCGCCAGCAGCCCCCAGGCGGGGGGGGGCACCGGGGAGCTGTTTTTT. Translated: CASSPQAGGGTGELFF. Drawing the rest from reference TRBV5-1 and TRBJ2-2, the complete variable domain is KAGVTQTPRYLIKTRGQQVTLSCSPISGHRSVSWYQQTPGQGLQFLFEYFSETQRNKGNFPGRFSGRQFSNSRSEMNVSTLELGDSALYLCASSPQAGGGTGELFFGEGSRLTVL.

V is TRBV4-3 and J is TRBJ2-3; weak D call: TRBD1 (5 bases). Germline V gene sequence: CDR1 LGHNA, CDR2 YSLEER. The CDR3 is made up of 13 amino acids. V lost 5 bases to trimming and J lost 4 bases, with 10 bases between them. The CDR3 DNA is TGCGCCAGCAGCTGGATAGGGGCAGATACGCAGTATTTT. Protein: CASSWIGADTQYF.

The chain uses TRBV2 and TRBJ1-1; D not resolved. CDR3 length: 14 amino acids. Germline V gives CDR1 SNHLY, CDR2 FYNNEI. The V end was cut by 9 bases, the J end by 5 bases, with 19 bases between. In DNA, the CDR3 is TGTGCCAGTTCTGGGCCGGGAGGAGGGACTGAAGCTTTCTTT. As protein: CASSGPGGGTEAFF.

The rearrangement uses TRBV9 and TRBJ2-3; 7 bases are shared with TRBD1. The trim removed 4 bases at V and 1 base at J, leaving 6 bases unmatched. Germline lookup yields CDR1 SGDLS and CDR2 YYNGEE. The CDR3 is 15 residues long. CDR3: CASSSQQGGTDTQYF. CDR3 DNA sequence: TGTGCCAGCAGCTCCCAGCAGGGGGGCACAGATACGCAGTATTTT.

The CDR3 loop reads CASSEAPTGGEAFF. In nucleotides, the CDR3 is TGTGCCAGCAGTGAAGCGCCGACGGGGGGTGAAGCTTTCTTT. The chain employs TRBV2 and TRBJ1-1; a possible D gene is TRBD1 (5 bases). Germline V gene sequence: CDR1 SNHLY, CDR2 FYNNEI. The CDR3 length is 14 residues. Between the trimmed V and J ends, which lost 0 bases and 7 bases, there was a span of 12 bases.

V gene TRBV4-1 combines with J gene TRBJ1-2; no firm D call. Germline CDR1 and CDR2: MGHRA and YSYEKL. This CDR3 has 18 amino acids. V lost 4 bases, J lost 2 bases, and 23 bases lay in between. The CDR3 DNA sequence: TGCGCCAGCAGCCCCCCTGTTTTTCAGGCTCAAGTGAACTATGGCTACACCTTC. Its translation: CASSPPVFQAQVNYGYTF.

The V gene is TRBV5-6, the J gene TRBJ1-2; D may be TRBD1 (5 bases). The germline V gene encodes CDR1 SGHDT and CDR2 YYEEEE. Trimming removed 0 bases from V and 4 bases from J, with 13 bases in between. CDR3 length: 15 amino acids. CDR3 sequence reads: CASSLAGEKGYGYTF. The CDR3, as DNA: TGTGCCAGCAGCTTGGCGGGGGAGAAGGGCTATGGCTACACCTTC.

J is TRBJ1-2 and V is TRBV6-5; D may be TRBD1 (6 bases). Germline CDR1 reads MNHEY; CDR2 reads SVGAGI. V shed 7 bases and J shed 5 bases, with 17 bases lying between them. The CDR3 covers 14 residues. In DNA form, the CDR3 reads TGTGCCAGCAAAATGGCAGGGGCGACTTATGGCTACACCTTC. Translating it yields CASKMAGATYGYTF.

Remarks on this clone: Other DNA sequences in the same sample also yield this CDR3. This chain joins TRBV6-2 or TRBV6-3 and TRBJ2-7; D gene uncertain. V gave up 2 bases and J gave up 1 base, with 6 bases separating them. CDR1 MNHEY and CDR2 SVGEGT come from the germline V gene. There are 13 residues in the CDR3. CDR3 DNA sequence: TGTGCCAGCAGTTACCGAGATTCCTACGAGCAGTACTTC. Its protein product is CASSYRDSYEQYF.

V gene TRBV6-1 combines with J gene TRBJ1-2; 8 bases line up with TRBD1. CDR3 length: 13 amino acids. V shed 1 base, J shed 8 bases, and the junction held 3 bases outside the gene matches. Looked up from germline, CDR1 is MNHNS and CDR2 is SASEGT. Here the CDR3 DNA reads TGTGCCAGCAGTGAAGAGACAGGGGTCGGCTACACCTTC. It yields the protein CASSEETGVGYTF.

The CDR3 nucleotides read TGTGCCAGCAGCTACAGGGAAATTCAGCCCCAGCATTTT. This sequence encodes CASSYREIQPQHF. The rearrangement joins TRBV7-9 to TRBJ1-5, with a tentative D call TRBD1 (6 bases). Trimming shortened V by 4 bases and J by 6 bases, and 10 bases separated the two germline ends. CDR3 size: 13 residues. Germline V CDR1 and CDR2: SEHNR, FQNEAQ (reference sequence).

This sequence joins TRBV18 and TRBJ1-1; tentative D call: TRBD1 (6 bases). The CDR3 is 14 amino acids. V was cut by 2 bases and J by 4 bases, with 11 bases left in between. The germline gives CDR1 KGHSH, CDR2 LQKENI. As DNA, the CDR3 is TGTGCCAGCTCACCAACGGACAGTGGCACTGAAGCTTTCTTT. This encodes CASSPTDSGTEAFF.

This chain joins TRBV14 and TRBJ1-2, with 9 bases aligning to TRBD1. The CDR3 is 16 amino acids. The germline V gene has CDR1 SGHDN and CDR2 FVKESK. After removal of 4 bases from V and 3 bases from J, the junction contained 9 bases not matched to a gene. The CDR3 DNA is TGTGCCAGCAGCCTTTACCCGGGACAGGGCGACTATGGCTACACCTTC. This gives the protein CASSLYPGQGDYGYTF. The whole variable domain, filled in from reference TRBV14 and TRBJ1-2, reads EAGVTQFPSHSVIEKGQTVTLRCDPISGHDNLYWYRRVMGKEIKFLLHFVKESKQDESGMPNNRFLAERTGGTYSTLKVQPAELEDSGVYFCASSLYPGQGDYGYTFGSGTRLTVV.

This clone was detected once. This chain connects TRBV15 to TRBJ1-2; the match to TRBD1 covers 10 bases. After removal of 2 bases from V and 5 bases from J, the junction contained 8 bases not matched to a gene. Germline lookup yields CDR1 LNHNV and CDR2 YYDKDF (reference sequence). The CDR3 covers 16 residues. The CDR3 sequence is CATSRSGDRGRYGYTF. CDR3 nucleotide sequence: TGTGCCACCAGCAGATCCGGGGACAGGGGTAGATATGGCTACACCTTC.

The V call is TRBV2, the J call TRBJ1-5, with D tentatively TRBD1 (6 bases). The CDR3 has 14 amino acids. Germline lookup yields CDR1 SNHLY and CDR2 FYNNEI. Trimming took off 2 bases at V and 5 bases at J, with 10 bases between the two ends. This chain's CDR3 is CASSESSGDQPQHF. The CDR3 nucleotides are TGTGCCAGCAGTGAATCATCAGGGGATCAGCCCCAGCATTTT.

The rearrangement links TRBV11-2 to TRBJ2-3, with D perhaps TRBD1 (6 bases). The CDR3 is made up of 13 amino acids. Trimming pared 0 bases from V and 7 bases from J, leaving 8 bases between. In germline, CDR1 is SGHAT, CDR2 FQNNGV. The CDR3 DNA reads TGTGCCAGCAGCTTAGAGGGGGCGTATACGCAGTATTTT. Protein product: CASSLEGAYTQYF.

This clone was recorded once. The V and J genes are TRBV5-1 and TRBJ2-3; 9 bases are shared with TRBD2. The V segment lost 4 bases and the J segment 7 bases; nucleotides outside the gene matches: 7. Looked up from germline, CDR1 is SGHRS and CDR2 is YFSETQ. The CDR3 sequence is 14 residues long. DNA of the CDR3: TGCGCCAGCAGCCCACGCCTAGCGGGGTATACGCAGTATTTT. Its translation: CASSPRLAGYTQYF.

The CDR3 bases are TGTGCCAGCAGCCGACAGAGAGAGCTTTCACCCCTCCACTTT. Translating gives CASSRQRELSPLHF. The chain links TRBV6-2 or TRBV6-3 to TRBJ1-6, with D possibly TRBD1 on 5 matching bases. Trimming shortened V by 6 bases and J by 9 bases, and 15 bases separated the two germline ends. Germline V gives CDR1 MNHEY, CDR2 SVGEGT. The CDR3 totals 14 residues.

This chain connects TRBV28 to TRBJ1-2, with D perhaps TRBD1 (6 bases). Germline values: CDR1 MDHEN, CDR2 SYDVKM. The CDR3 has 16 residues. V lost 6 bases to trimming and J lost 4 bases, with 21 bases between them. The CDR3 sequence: CASSPGGPDRLYGYTF. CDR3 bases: TGTGCCAGCAGCCCCGGGGGGCCAGACAGGCTCTATGGCTACACCTTC.

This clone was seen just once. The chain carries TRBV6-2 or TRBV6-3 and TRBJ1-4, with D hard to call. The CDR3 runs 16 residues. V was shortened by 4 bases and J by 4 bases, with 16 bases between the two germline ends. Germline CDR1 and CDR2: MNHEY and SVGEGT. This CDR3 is CASSSVRLRDNEKLFF. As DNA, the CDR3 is TGTGCCAGCAGTTCCGTCCGACTCCGGGATAATGAAAAACTGTTTTTT.

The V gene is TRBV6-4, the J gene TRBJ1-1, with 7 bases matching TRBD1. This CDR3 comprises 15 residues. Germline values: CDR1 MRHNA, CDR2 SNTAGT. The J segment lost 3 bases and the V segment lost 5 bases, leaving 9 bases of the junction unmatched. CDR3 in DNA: TGTGCCAGCAGTCCCGACGGAAGGGGGCACACTGAAGCTTTCTTT. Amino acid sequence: CASSPDGRGHTEAFF.

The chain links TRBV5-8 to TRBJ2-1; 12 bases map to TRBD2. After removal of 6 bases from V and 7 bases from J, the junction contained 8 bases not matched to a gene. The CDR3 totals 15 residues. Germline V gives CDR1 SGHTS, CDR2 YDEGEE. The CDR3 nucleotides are TGTGCCAGCACCCTAGCGGGGGGGGCACAAAATGAGCAGTTCTTC. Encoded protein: CASTLAGGAQNEQFF.